The rows below give T cell receptor beta chains drawn from one sample of a study of blood T cell repertoires in COVID-19. The data were produced by immunoSEQ multiplex PCR, yet TCRdb's version contains in-frame clones alone and is incomplete. Among over 200,000 clones listed, roughly 84% were seen once. Sequencing was performed on PBMCs or T cells enriched from blood (not recorded which). Source of these receptors: a middle-aged woman who had recovered from COVID-19. The CDR3 runs from the conserved cysteine through the conserved F or W. A D gene is named only where the DNA matches it firmly. The size entry is marked missing in some rows and otherwise reads once, few, many or a size class.

d_call	v_call	cdr3_length	clone_size	j_call	cdr3_aa	cdr3_nt
TRBD2	TRBV9	16	.	TRBJ2-3	CASSGVSGRATDTQYF	TGTGCCAGCAGTGGTGTAAGCGGGAGGGCCACAGATACGCAGTATTTT
.	TRBV29-1	12	many	TRBJ2-7	CSVGGIFGEQYF	TGCAGCGTTGGCGGGATTTTCGGTGAGCAGTACTTC
.	TRBV7-3	13	.	TRBJ1-3	CASSEAGGNTIYF	TGTGCCAGCAGCGAAGCAGGGGGAAACACCATATATTTT
.	TRBV5-6	15	once	TRBJ2-7	CASSFSAPSIYEQYF	TGTGCCAGCAGCTTTAGCGCACCGTCGATCTACGAGCAGTACTTC
TRBD1	TRBV28	14	.	TRBJ1-4	CAISTGEGTEKLFF	TGTGCCATTTCAACAGGGGAAGGAACCGAAAAACTGTTTTTT
.	TRBV7-9	17	few	TRBJ1-1	CASSALTGISLNTEAFF	TGTGCCAGCAGCGCCTTAACAGGGATCAGTCTGAACACTGAAGCTTTCTTT
.	TRBV9	12	.	TRBJ2-1	CASSASDSEQFF	TGTGCCAGCAGCGCTAGCGACAGTGAGCAGTTCTTC
TRBD2	TRBV10-3	14	.	TRBJ2-2	CAIGTGGRSGELFF	TGTGCCATCGGGACGGGAGGTCGTAGCGGGGAGCTGTTTTTT
TRBD2	TRBV7-9	16	.	TRBJ2-3	CASSPPSGRTTDTQYF	TGTGCCAGCAGCCCCCCTAGCGGGAGGACCACAGATACGCAGTATTTT
.	TRBV5-6	13	.	TRBJ1-1	CASSLGQTTEAFF	TGTGCCAGCAGCCTTGGACAGACCACTGAAGCTTTCTTT
.	TRBV6-5	12	.	TRBJ1-2	CASSREQGFHTF	TGTGCCAGCAGCCGTGAACAGGGTTTTCACACCTTC
TRBD1	TRBV10-1	13	.	TRBJ1-2	CASSDGTAYGYTF	TGCGCCAGCAGTGACGGGACAGCCTATGGCTACACCTTC
TRBD1	TRBV28	12	.	TRBJ1-2	CASSGTAWGYTF	TGTGCCAGCAGTGGGACAGCCTGGGGCTACACCTTC
.	TRBV5-1	12	few	TRBJ1-2	CASSLDSYGYTF	TGCGCCAGCAGCTTGGACAGCTATGGCTACACCTTC
TRBD2	TRBV24-1	14	.	TRBJ2-3	CATRNAGERDTQYF	TGTGCCACCAGGAACGCGGGGGAGAGGGATACGCAGTATTTT
.	TRBV2	14	.	TRBJ2-2	CASRAGQEGGELFF	TGTGCCAGCAGGGCTGGACAGGAGGGCGGGGAGCTGTTTTTT
.	TRBV11-2	13	.	TRBJ1-5	CASSASLGQPQHF	TGTGCCAGCAGTGCCAGTCTAGGTCAGCCCCAGCATTTT
TRBD1	TRBV9	18	.	TRBJ1-1	CASSNSNTGVSMNTEAFF	TGTGCCAGCAGCAACTCCAATACAGGGGTTAGCATGAACACTGAAGCTTTCTTT
TRBD2	TRBV9	16	once	TRBJ2-5	CASSVDGRQLGETQYF	TGTGCCAGCAGCGTAGACGGGAGGCAGTTAGGAGAGACCCAGTACTTC
TRBD2	TRBV10-2	18	.	TRBJ2-4	CASSGLWDYRLAKNIQYF	TGCGCCAGCAGTGGCCTTTGGGACTATAGACTAGCCAAAAACATTCAGTACTTC
.	TRBV4-3	15	.	TRBJ1-2	CASSQVPPGYYGYTF	TGCGCCAGCAGCCAAGTCCCGCCGGGGTACTATGGCTACACCTTC
.	TRBV28	16	once	TRBJ1-5	CASSLSLGGSGQPQHF	TGTGCCAGCAGTTTAAGCCTGGGGGGGAGTGGTCAGCCCCAGCATTTT
.	TRBV5-4	13	.	TRBJ1-2	CASSPPGGDGYTF	TGTGCCAGCAGCCCGCCAGGCGGGGATGGCTACACCTTC
TRBD1	TRBV3-1/TRBV3-2	16	.	TRBJ2-2	CASSFRIGQGPGELFF	TGTGCCAGCAGCTTTCGAATTGGACAGGGCCCCGGGGAGCTGTTTTTT
.	TRBV19	12	few	TRBJ1-1	CASSKGYTEAFF	TGTGCCAGTTCAAAGGGGTACACTGAAGCTTTCTTT
.	TRBV9	14	.	TRBJ1-2	CASSPSAQGNGYTF	TGTGCCAGCAGCCCGAGCGCGCAGGGCAATGGCTACACCTTC
TRBD2	TRBV7-2	16	.	TRBJ2-3	CASSFSSGSGTDTQYF	TGTGCCAGCAGCTTCTCTAGCGGGAGTGGCACAGATACGCAGTATTTT
TRBD1	TRBV19	16	.	TRBJ1-5	CASSRPRQGKDQPQHF	TGTGCCAGTAGTAGACCGAGACAGGGTAAGGATCAGCCCCAGCATTTT
TRBD2	TRBV6-5	14	.	TRBJ2-1	CASSSPGLAGKQFF	TGTGCCAGCAGTTCCCCGGGACTAGCGGGAAAGCAGTTCTTC
.	TRBV2	12	.	TRBJ2-1	CASSSYYNEQFF	TGTGCCAGCAGTTCCTACTACAATGAGCAGTTCTTC
.	TRBV9	14	once	TRBJ2-1	CASSVRGGYNEQFF	TGTGCCAGCAGCGTAAGGGGGGGATACAATGAGCAGTTCTTC
TRBD2	TRBV9	16	.	TRBJ2-1	CASSPTSGSSYNEQFF	TGTGCCAGCAGCCCTACTAGCGGGAGCTCCTACAATGAGCAGTTCTTC
.	TRBV9	17	.	TRBJ2-1	CASSVAASESSYNEQFF	TGTGCCAGCAGCGTAGCGGCTAGCGAGAGCTCCTACAATGAGCAGTTCTTC
.	TRBV3-1/TRBV3-2	16	once	TRBJ2-3	CASSPRPWTPSDTQYF	TGTGCCAGCAGCCCCAGGCCCTGGACTCCATCGGATACGCAGTATTTT
.	TRBV25-1	12	many	TRBJ1-1	CASSESRGRAFF	TGTGCCAGCAGTGAATCTAGAGGGAGAGCTTTCTTT
.	TRBV2	15	.	TRBJ2-3	CASSEGGVSTDTQYF	TGTGCCAGCAGTGAAGGCGGGGTTAGCACAGATACGCAGTATTTT
TRBD1	TRBV6-2/TRBV6-3	18	once	TRBJ1-1	CASSYSGDRGLEITEAFF	TGTGCCAGCAGTTACTCGGGGGACAGGGGGCTGGAAATCACTGAAGCTTTCTTT
TRBD1	TRBV3-1/TRBV3-2	15	.	TRBJ1-1	CASSQGTGSGTEAFF	TGTGCCAGCAGCCAAGGGACAGGGAGCGGCACTGAAGCTTTCTTT
TRBD1	TRBV25-1	17	.	TRBJ1-4	CASSATTPGGSNEKLFF	TGTGCCAGCAGTGCCACTACACCAGGGGGAAGTAATGAAAAACTGTTTTTT
TRBD1	TRBV28	16	.	TRBJ1-5	CASRHQQGMGDQPQHF	TGTGCCAGCAGGCATCAACAGGGGATGGGGGATCAGCCCCAGCATTTT